These 20 T cell receptor beta chains share one sample of origin, sequenced in a study of a mutant IDH1 vaccine in newly diagnosed glioma. These receptors are not linked to any known antigen. Here immunoSEQ multiplex PCR was the method, and the copy in TCRdb shows in-frame clones only, minus some. The sample includes around 56,000 clones, about 80% seen only once; the top ten take roughly 3.5%. Time point specified: week 5, during vaccination. Each vaccine dose was 300 ug of mutant IDH1 20-mer peptide, with topical imiquimod. The material was PBMCs, obtained from a glioma patient whose treatment included an IDH1 peptide vaccine. The source is a man in his thirties or forties with glioma.

The chain employs TRBV18 and TRBJ1-5; tentatively, D is TRBD1 (5 bases). Germline loops: CDR1 KGHSH, CDR2 LQKENI. CDR3 size: 14 residues. The ends were cut back, 2 bases at V and 4 bases at J, with 9 bases in the middle. The CDR3 loop is CASSPGTANQPQHF. Written as DNA, the CDR3 is TGTGCCAGCTCACCAGGGACGGCTAATCAGCCCCAGCATTTT.

Only one count was recorded for this clone. The chain is built from TRBV15 and TRBJ1-2, with D uncertain. The V gene's germline CDR1 is LNHNV and CDR2 YYDKDF (reference sequence). The CDR3 has 17 residues. V was cut by 1 base and J by 4 bases, with 19 bases left in between. This CDR3 reads CATSRVKAGTDLYGYTF. CDR3 in DNA: TGTGCCACCAGCAGAGTGAAGGCGGGAACGGACCTCTATGGCTACACCTTC. Looking up the rest from reference TRBV15 and TRBJ1-2 gives the full variable domain: DAMVIQNPRYQVTQFGKPVTLSCSQTLNHNVMYWYQQKSSQAPKLLFHYYDKDFNNEADTPDNFQSRRPNTSFCFLDIRSPGLGDTAMYLCATSRVKAGTDLYGYTFGSGTRLTVV.

This clone occurred once. The genes are TRBV2 and TRBJ2-3; unclear D gene. CDR1 is SNHLY and CDR2 is FYNNEI in the germline V gene. Trimming took off 7 bases at V and 4 bases at J, with 12 bases between the two ends. This CDR3 has 13 amino acids. CDR3 sequence (DNA): TGTGCCAGCAAGGTAGGGTCGGCAGATACGCAGTATTTT. This translates into CASKVGSADTQYF.

The chain has TRBV15 and TRBJ2-5; 15 bases fit TRBD2. Germline V gene data show CDR1 as LNHNV and CDR2 as YYDKDF (reference sequence). The CDR3 spans 19 residues. The J segment lost 3 bases and the V segment lost 0 bases, leaving 8 bases of the junction unmatched. The CDR3 DNA sequence: TGTGCCACCAGCAGAGATCCCCGGACTAGCGGGGGGGCTGAAGAGACCCAGTACTTC. This encodes CATSRDPRTSGGAEETQYF.

J is TRBJ1-1 and V is TRBV6-5; D unclear. V dropped 0 bases and J dropped 3 bases, with 11 bases sitting between them. The CDR3 sequence is 15 residues long. Germline lookup yields CDR1 MNHEY and CDR2 SVGAGI. CDR3 bases: TGTGCCAGCAGTTACTCCCCCTCTGGGGACACTGAAGCTTTCTTT. As protein: CASSYSPSGDTEAFF.

V and J are TRBV7-9 and TRBJ2-5, with TRBD2 matching over 7 bases. The V and J ends lost 5 bases and 6 bases, in that order; junction bases with no gene match: 9. CDR1 is SEHNR, CDR2 FQNEAQ, per germline (reference sequence). The CDR3 spans 14 residues. In nucleotides, the CDR3 is TGTGCCAGCAGCCCCTTCGGGGGGATTCAGACCCAGTACTTC. It translates to CASSPFGGIQTQYF.

V usage is TRBV30 and J usage is TRBJ2-1; TRBD1 matches 9 bases. This CDR3 is built from 15 residues. Germline V lookup: CDR1 GTSNPN, CDR2 SVGIG (reference sequence). Trimming cost V 2 bases and J 9 bases; bases outside gene matches: 11. CDR3 in DNA: TGTGCCTGGAGTAACCGGGACAGGGATCAAATTGAGCAGTTCTTC. Protein sequence: CAWSNRDRDQIEQFF.

J is TRBJ1-6 and V is TRBV18, with a weak D call TRBD1 (5 bases). V was shortened by 1 base and J by 7 bases, with 11 bases between the two germline ends. Germline V lookup: CDR1 KGHSH, CDR2 LQKENI. The CDR3 runs to 15 residues. Here the CDR3 DNA reads TGTGCCAGCTCACCACGTGGGGGTGTCAATTCACCCCTCCACTTT. It specifies CASSPRGGVNSPLHF.

The V call is TRBV6-6, the J call TRBJ2-1; D is ambiguous. Germline V gene data show CDR1 as MNHNY and CDR2 as SVGAGI (reference sequence). The CDR3 contains 11 residues. The V end lost 5 bases, the J end lost 2 bases, and 1 base lay between the germline ends. The CDR3 reads CASSPYNEQFF. In DNA, the CDR3 is TGTGCCAGCAGTCCCTACAATGAGCAGTTCTTC.

The rearrangement uses TRBV19 and TRBJ2-7; D remains unclear. The V and J ends lost 3 bases and 2 bases respectively, with 14 bases between them. The germline CDR1 and CDR2 sequences are LNHDA and SQIVND (reference sequence). The length of the CDR3 is 15 residues. The CDR3 is CASSIAAARTYEQYF. CDR3 DNA: TGTGCCAGTAGTATCGCGGCGGCCCGAACCTACGAGCAGTACTTC.

The DNA of the CDR3 is TGTGCCAGCAGCTTGGTGAGGGACCAGACCGGGGAGCTGTTTTTT. It translates to CASSLVRDQTGELFF. The chain has TRBV5-6 and TRBJ2-2; the D call may be TRBD1 or TRBD2 (5 bases each). The CDR3 runs 15 residues. Trimming removed 0 bases at V and 5 bases at J, with 11 bases between. Germline V gene lookup returns CDR1 SGHDT and CDR2 YYEEEE.

This sequence joins TRBV15 and TRBJ2-5; 8 bases are shared with TRBD1. There are 15 residues in the CDR3. The V gene's germline CDR1 is LNHNV and CDR2 YYDKDF (reference sequence). The ends lost 1 base at V and 1 base at J; junction bases unmatched: 2. The CDR3 sequence is CATSRGDRSQETQYF. The CDR3 bases are TGTGCCACCAGCAGAGGGGACAGGTCCCAAGAGACCCAGTACTTC. Full variable domain (rest looked up from reference TRBV15 and TRBJ2-5): DAMVIQNPRYQVTQFGKPVTLSCSQTLNHNVMYWYQQKSSQAPKLLFHYYDKDFNNEADTPDNFQSRRPNTSFCFLDIRSPGLGDTAMYLCATSRGDRSQETQYFGPGTRLLVL.

The chain carries TRBV7-9 and TRBJ1-2; D not certain. V was trimmed by 2 bases and J by 2 bases, leaving 9 bases between them. The CDR3 spans 14 residues. Germline assignment: CDR1 SEHNR and CDR2 FQNEAQ (reference sequence). CDR3 DNA sequence: TGTGCCAGCAGCTTAAGTAGCAGGAACTATGGCTACACCTTC. Amino acids: CASSLSSRNYGYTF.

This CDR3 reads CASSPVTKNTEAFF. The CDR3 DNA is TGTGCCAGCTCACCAGTGACTAAGAACACTGAAGCTTTCTTT. V gene TRBV18 combines with J gene TRBJ1-1; D remains unclear. CDR3 size: 14 residues. Germline CDR1 and CDR2: KGHSH and LQKENI. V was clipped by 2 bases and J by 1 base, with 8 bases between them.

The chain couples TRBV6-5 to TRBJ1-2, with D perhaps TRBD1 (6 bases). The CDR3 extends over 15 amino acids. Germline assignment: CDR1 MNHEY and CDR2 SVGAGI. The V gene lost 6 bases and the J gene lost 7 bases, with 21 bases spanning the gap. The CDR3 coding sequence is TGTGCCAGCAGCAGATCAGGCGGGGGCGCGGGTGGCTACACCTTC. Translation: CASSRSGGGAGGYTF.

The rearrangement uses TRBV5-1 and TRBJ2-4; tentative D call: TRBD1 (6 bases). Deletions cut 1 base from V and 4 bases from J, with 24 bases between. This CDR3 has 19 amino acids. Looked up from germline, CDR1 is SGHRS and CDR2 is YFSETQ. The CDR3 is CASSLSGWAGAGLKNIQYF. The CDR3 DNA reads as TGCGCCAGCAGCTTGTCCGGTTGGGCAGGGGCCGGGTTGAAAAACATTCAGTACTTC.

CDR3 nucleotide sequence: TGTGCCAGTAGTATAACGGGGAATAAGGCAGATACGCAGTATTTT. Encoded protein: CASSITGNKADTQYF. The chain is built from TRBV19 and TRBJ2-3; tentative D call: TRBD2 (5 bases). The CDR3 is made up of 15 amino acids. The ends were cut back, 2 bases at V and 4 bases at J, with 13 bases in the middle. Per the germline V gene, CDR1 is LNHDA and CDR2 is SQIVND (reference sequence).

The chain links TRBV29-1 to TRBJ2-3; D not certain. The CDR3 is made up of 13 amino acids. V was pared by 7 bases and J by 4 bases, with 15 bases between. Germline-derived CDR1 and CDR2 are SQVTM and ANQGSEA. In DNA form, the CDR3 reads TGCAGCGCGACGGGCTTTAAGCCAGATACGCAGTATTTT. This gives the protein CSATGFKPDTQYF.

Of note for this clone: One end of the junction varies from germline; a read error may be responsible. The chain combines TRBV5-1 with TRBJ1-1; a possible D gene is TRBD1 (6 bases). This CDR3 has 13 residues. CDR1 and CDR2 (germline): SGHRS, YFSETQ. CDR3 sequence reads: CASSYGTNTEAFF. Here the CDR3 DNA reads TGTGCCAGCAGCTACGGGACAAACACTGAAGCTTTCTTT.

The V gene is TRBV19, the J gene TRBJ2-2; 8 bases are shared with TRBD2. With 9 bases clipped from V and 0 bases from J, the junction kept 21 bases outside the gene matches. CDR3 size: 20 residues. Per the germline V gene, CDR1 is LNHDA and CDR2 is SQIVND (reference sequence). CDR3 DNA: TGTGCCAGCAAGAAAATCGACTGGCTAGCGGGTATCGCGAACACCGGGGAGCTGTTTTTT. It specifies CASKKIDWLAGIANTGELFF.